These 23 T cell receptor beta chains share one sample of origin, sequenced in a study of blood T cell repertoires in COVID-19. Sequencing used immunoSEQ multiplex PCR; TCRdb keeps in-frame clones, though not all of them. The table lists a few hundred thousand clones, 89% of them singletons. The source material was PBMCs or T cells enriched from blood (not recorded which). Every receptor here comes from a woman aged 40 to 50 who had recovered from COVID-19.

The genes are TRBV7-2 and TRBJ1-5; D is uncertain. This CDR3 has 15 amino acids. Germline lookup yields CDR1 SGHTA and CDR2 FQGNSA. The V end was cut by 5 bases, the J end by 0 bases, with 11 bases between. CDR3 sequence reads: CASSNRRGSNQPQHF. CDR3 coding DNA: TGTGCCAGCAGCAATAGACGGGGTAGCAATCAGCCCCAGCATTTT.

This clone appeared once. V usage is TRBV11-3 and J usage is TRBJ2-7; 10 bases align to TRBD2. The CDR3 length is 14 residues. The germline V gene encodes CDR1 SGHNT and CDR2 YENEEA. With V trimmed by 6 bases and J by 6 bases, 8 bases remained unmatched. The CDR3 DNA is TGTGCCAGCAGTTCTAGTGGGACTAGCGCCGAGCAGTACTTC. Amino acids: CASSSSGTSAEQYF. The full variable domain, with the rest looked up from reference TRBV11-3 and TRBJ2-7, is EAGVVQSPRYKIIEKKQPVAFWCNPISGHNTLYWYLQNLGQGPELLIRYENEEAVDDSQLPKDRFSAERLKGVDSTLKIQPAELGDSAVYLCASSSSGTSAEQYFGPGTRLTVT.

The chain uses TRBV7-6 and TRBJ2-5; 8 bases match TRBD2. The length of the CDR3 is 15 residues. Looked up from germline, CDR1 is SGHVS and CDR2 is FNYEAQ. The ends lost 0 bases at V and 5 bases at J; junction bases unmatched: 5. This CDR3 reads CASSLAGERGETQYF. In DNA, the CDR3 is TGTGCCAGCAGCTTAGCCGGAGAGCGGGGGGAGACCCAGTACTTC.

This clone was detected once. The chain couples TRBV27 to TRBJ2-1, with a tentative D call TRBD2 (5 bases). The germline V and J ends were trimmed by 7 bases and 9 bases, with 25 bases remaining between them. The CDR3 has 16 residues. Germline loops: CDR1 MNHEY, CDR2 SMNVEV (reference sequence). The DNA for the CDR3 is TGTGCCAGCACCCACTTTGCCAAGGGAGTGAAAGGTGAGCAGTTCTTC. It is translated as CASTHFAKGVKGEQFF.

The chain recombines TRBV7-9 with TRBJ2-1, with 9 nucleotides matching TRBD1. Germline loops: CDR1 SEHNR, CDR2 FQNEAQ (reference sequence). This CDR3 spans 14 amino acids. Losses at the gene ends were 8 bases for V and 6 bases for J; bases not matched to a gene: 8. CDR3 sequence (DNA): TGTGCCAGCGGACCGGGACAGGGTATCAATGAGCAGTTCTTC. Its translation: CASGPGQGINEQFF.

This rearrangement joins TRBV29-1 to TRBJ2-7; 7 bases match TRBD1. The CDR3 covers 12 residues. From germline, CDR1 is SQVTM and CDR2 ANQGSEA. V lost 4 bases and J lost 2; bases outside the gene matches: 2. The CDR3 loop is CSVVGTAYEQYF. The CDR3 coding sequence is TGCAGCGTTGTTGGGACAGCCTACGAGCAGTACTTC.

The J gene is TRBJ2-1, the V gene TRBV4-1; TRBD1 matches at 11 bases. The V gene's germline CDR1 is MGHRA and CDR2 YSYEKL. CDR3 length: 16 residues. The V gene end was trimmed by 4 bases and the J gene end by 2 bases; junction bases not matched to a gene: 4. This chain's CDR3 is CASSLRTGGAYNEQFF. The CDR3 DNA is TGCGCCAGCAGCCTCCGGACAGGGGGCGCCTACAATGAGCAGTTCTTC.

The V call is TRBV5-1, the J call TRBJ1-1; D call uncertain. Germline-derived CDR1 and CDR2 are SGHRS and YFSETQ. V was trimmed by 4 bases and J by 3 bases, leaving 13 bases between them. There are 14 residues in the CDR3. This chain's CDR3 is CASSVWTGDTEAFF. The CDR3 nucleotides are TGCGCCAGCAGCGTGTGGACTGGGGACACTGAAGCTTTCTTT. The complete variable domain, with remaining parts taken from reference TRBV5-1 and TRBJ1-1, reads KAGVTQTPRYLIKTRGQQVTLSCSPISGHRSVSWYQQTPGQGLQFLFEYFSETQRNKGNFPGRFSGRQFSNSRSEMNVSTLELGDSALYLCASSVWTGDTEAFFGQGTRLTVV.

The J gene is TRBJ1-2, the V gene TRBV5-1; TRBD1 aligns across 9 bases. Trimming removed 0 bases from V and 3 bases from J; junction bases left unmatched: 0. The germline V gene encodes CDR1 SGHRS and CDR2 YFSETQ. This CDR3 comprises 14 residues. The CDR3 coding sequence is TGCGCCAGCAGCTTGGGACAGGGGGACTATGGCTACACCTTC. Its protein is CASSLGQGDYGYTF.

The chain couples TRBV6-6 to TRBJ2-7, with D possibly matching TRBD1 (6 bases). This CDR3 is 14 amino acids long. With 5 bases removed from V and 3 bases from J, the gap between germline ends came to 14 bases. CDR1 and CDR2 from the germline V gene are MNHNY and SVGAGI (reference sequence). The CDR3 bases are TGTGCCAGCAGTCCCTCCGGGACACACTACGAGCAGTACTTC. The encoded protein is CASSPSGTHYEQYF.

This clone was observed many times. This chain connects TRBV2 to TRBJ2-1, with TRBD1 identical over 10 bases. The V gene's germline CDR1 is SNHLY and CDR2 FYNNEI. This CDR3 has 16 amino acids. V dropped 7 bases and J dropped 4; count of bases not matched to a gene: 10. CDR3 in DNA: TGTGCCAGCAAGGGGGACAGGGGCCCCTCGTACAATGAGCAGTTCTTC. Its translation: CASKGDRGPSYNEQFF. The full variable domain, its missing parts supplied by reference TRBV2 and TRBJ2-1, is EPEVTQTPSHQVTQMGQEVILRCVPISNHLYFYWYRQILGQKVEFLVSFYNNEISEKSEIFDDQFSVERPDGSNFTLKIRSTKLEDSAMYFCASKGDRGPSYNEQFFGPGTRLTVL.

The chain links TRBV19 to TRBJ1-4; D might be TRBD1 (5 bases). Germline V gene sequence: CDR1 LNHDA, CDR2 SQIVND (reference sequence). The CDR3 sequence is 16 residues long. V lost 5 bases, J lost 4 bases, and 17 bases lay in between. The CDR3 region has the DNA TGTGCCAGTAGTCGGAGACATCAGGGCTTTAATGAAAAACTGTTTTTT. Its translation: CASSRRHQGFNEKLFF. The variable domain in full, completed from reference TRBV19 and TRBJ1-4, reads DGGITQSPKYLFRKEGQNVTLSCEQNLNHDAMYWYRQDPGQGLRLIYYSQIVNDFQKGDIAEGYSVSREKKESFPLTVTSAQKNPTAFYLCASSRRHQGFNEKLFFGSGTQLSVL.

J is TRBJ1-1 and V is TRBV4-3; tentative D call: TRBD1 (5 bases). The CDR3 has 15 amino acids. Germline V gene sequence: CDR1 LGHNA, CDR2 YSLEER. V shed 1 base and J shed 1 base, with 10 bases lying between them. CDR3 sequence reads: CASSQGAGWNTEAFF. CDR3 nucleotide sequence: TGCGCCAGCAGCCAAGGGGCAGGGTGGAACACTGAAGCTTTCTTT.

The chain couples TRBV5-1 to TRBJ1-2, with 7 bases lining up with TRBD1. This CDR3 region has 14 residues. Germline V gene lookup returns CDR1 SGHRS and CDR2 YFSETQ. J lost 5 bases, V lost 4 bases, and 8 bases had no gene match. CDR3 sequence (DNA): TGCGCCAGCAGCCTTCAGGGGGTAGAATATGGCTACACCTTC. Translation: CASSLQGVEYGYTF.

The J gene is TRBJ2-7, the V gene TRBV3-1 (or the pseudogene TRBV3-2); 8 bases match TRBD2. CDR3 length equals 14 residues. J lost 3 bases, V lost 4 bases, and 5 bases had no gene match. CDR1 and CDR2 from the germline V gene are LGHDT and YNNKEL (reference sequence). The DNA for the CDR3 is TGTGCCAGCAGCCCGGGACTAGATTTCTACGAGCAGTACTTC. Translation: CASSPGLDFYEQYF.

The rearrangement links TRBV19 to TRBJ1-5; no reliable D call. The CDR3 length is 16 residues. Germline lookup yields CDR1 LNHDA and CDR2 SQIVND (reference sequence). Deletions cut 5 bases from V and 0 bases from J, with 14 bases between. CDR3 region: CASSGSRVSSNQPQHF. For the CDR3, the DNA is TGTGCCAGTAGTGGCTCCCGGGTCTCTAGCAATCAGCCCCAGCATTTT.

This chain links TRBV27 with TRBJ1-5; 7 bases align to TRBD1. After removal of 8 bases from V and 0 bases from J, the junction contained 13 bases not matched to a gene. The germline CDR1 and CDR2 sequences are MNHEY and SMNVEV (reference sequence). This CDR3 is 17 amino acids long. The chain's CDR3 is CASGTLGQMYSNQPQHF. The CDR3 DNA sequence: TGTGCCAGCGGGACCCTGGGACAGATGTATAGCAATCAGCCCCAGCATTTT.

The chain is built from TRBV2 and TRBJ1-2; 9 bases line up with TRBD1. V lost 7 bases and J lost 4; bases outside the gene matches: 10. CDR1 and CDR2 (germline): SNHLY, FYNNEI. This CDR3 contains 15 residues. CDR3 protein: CASIDRPGQGYGYTF. CDR3 nucleotides: TGTGCCAGCATCGACCGTCCGGGACAGGGCTATGGCTACACCTTC.

The chain links TRBV5-4 to TRBJ1-2; 7 bases line up with TRBD1. Germline CDR1 SGHNT, CDR2 YYREEE (reference sequence). Trimming took 3 bases from V and 1 from J; bases not matched to a gene: 3. The CDR3 totals 14 residues. CDR3 protein: CASSWGDSNYGYTF. In nucleotides, the CDR3 is TGTGCCAGCAGCTGGGGGGACAGTAACTATGGCTACACCTTC. Using reference TRBV5-4 and TRBJ1-2 for the parts outside the CDR3, the full variable domain is ETGVTQSPTHLIKTRGQQVTLRCSSQSGHNTVSWYQQALGQGPQFIFQYYREEENGRGNFPPRFSGLQFPNYSSELNVNALELDDSALYLCASSWGDSNYGYTFGSGTRLTVV.

The gene calls are TRBV18 and TRBJ2-1; TRBD1 might be the D (6 bases). CDR1 and CDR2 from the germline V gene are KGHSH and LQKENI. V dropped 7 bases and J dropped 4 bases, with 14 bases sitting between them. The CDR3 is 14 amino acids. The CDR3 coding sequence is TGTGCCAGCTTTCAGGGGACCCCATACAATGAGCAGTTCTTC. Translating gives CASFQGTPYNEQFF.

The chain uses TRBV2 and TRBJ2-3; D is perhaps TRBD2 (6 bases). Germline assignment: CDR1 SNHLY and CDR2 FYNNEI. Between the trimmed V and J ends, which lost 6 bases and 4 bases, there was a span of 23 bases. The CDR3 totals 17 residues. The CDR3 DNA sequence: TGTGCCAGCAGGCCCATTAGCGGAGGAGTCGGACCAGATACGCAGTATTTT. Its protein is CASRPISGGVGPDTQYF. The complete variable domain, with remaining parts taken from reference TRBV2 and TRBJ2-3, reads EPEVTQTPSHQVTQMGQEVILRCVPISNHLYFYWYRQILGQKVEFLVSFYNNEISEKSEIFDDQFSVERPDGSNFTLKIRSTKLEDSAMYFCASRPISGGVGPDTQYFGPGTRLTVL.

V and J are TRBV15 and TRBJ2-3; TRBD2 is a possible D gene (6 bases). Trimming left V 4 bases short and J 4 bases short, with 12 bases between. Germline V gives CDR1 LNHNV, CDR2 YYDKDF (reference sequence). The CDR3 has 14 amino acids. This CDR3 is CATSTGGAPDTQYF. CDR3 sequence (DNA): TGTGCCACCAGCACTGGAGGGGCTCCAGATACGCAGTATTTT.

CDR3 protein: CASTPGHLNTEAFF. In nucleotides, the CDR3 is TGTGCCAGCACACCGGGACACCTGAACACTGAAGCTTTCTTT. The rearrangement links TRBV7-9 to TRBJ1-1, with D possibly TRBD1 on 6 matching bases. The length of the CDR3 is 14 residues. Looked up from germline, CDR1 is SEHNR and CDR2 is FQNEAQ (reference sequence). V lost 7 bases to trimming and J lost 0 bases, with 12 bases between them.